The 19 T cell receptor beta chains below all came from one sample that was sequenced in a study of blood T cell repertoires in COVID-19. Produced via immunoSEQ multiplex PCR; TCRdb's table is partial and in-frame only. The sample carries approximately 75,000 clones, roughly four fifths recorded once. Sample: peripheral blood. These receptors came from a man aged 25 to 40 with COVID-19, enrolled during active disease.

The CDR3, as DNA: TGTGCCAGCAGCTTAGGGGACTATTTGAACACTGAAGCTTTCTTT. Protein product: CASSLGDYLNTEAFF. This sequence joins TRBV11-2 and TRBJ1-1, with D perhaps matching TRBD1 (5 bases). This CDR3 region has 15 residues. CDR1 SGHAT and CDR2 FQNNGV come from the germline V gene. The V end was cut by 1 base, the J end by 0 bases, with 9 bases between.

The chain combines TRBV4-1 with TRBJ2-6; the match to TRBD1 covers 9 bases. CDR3 size: 17 residues. The V and J ends lost 2 bases and 2 bases, in that order; junction bases with no gene match: 4. The germline V gene has CDR1 MGHRA and CDR2 YSYEKL. Here the CDR3 DNA reads TGCGCCAGCAGCCAAACTGGACAGGGGACTGGGGCCAACGTCCTGACTTTC. Its protein is CASSQTGQGTGANVLTF.

The chain joins TRBV5-6 to TRBJ2-1; the match to TRBD2 covers 7 bases. Trimming cost V 0 bases and J 16 bases; bases outside gene matches: 7. The CDR3 runs to 12 residues. Per germline, CDR1 SGHDT and CDR2 YYEEEE. The CDR3 region has the DNA TGTGCCAGCAGCTTGGATGGCGGGAGCTCCTTCTTC. This gives the protein CASSLDGGSSFF.

The count of this clone is one. This rearrangement joins TRBV18 to TRBJ2-4; tentative D call: TRBD1 (6 bases). V shed 5 bases and J shed 7 bases, with 18 bases lying between them. Per the germline V gene, CDR1 is KGHSH and CDR2 is LQKENI. The CDR3 totals 15 residues. CDR3 residues: CASSTAGDGRNIQYF. CDR3 nucleotide sequence: TGTGCCAGCTCAACCGCAGGGGACGGGCGGAACATTCAGTACTTC.

The chain is built from TRBV10-1 and TRBJ2-2, with 8 positions matching TRBD1. V trimming: 0 bases; J trimming: 4 bases; junction bases outside the gene matches: 4. The CDR3 length is 16 residues. Per germline, CDR1 WNHNN and CDR2 SYGVQD (reference sequence). DNA of the CDR3: TGCGCCAGCAGTGAGTCCAGGGGGCGCGTCACCGGGGAGCTGTTTTTT. It yields the protein CASSESRGRVTGELFF.

This clone was observed a handful of times. The chain combines TRBV10-3 with TRBJ2-5, with D hard to call. Germline V CDR1 and CDR2: ENHRY, SYGVKD. This CDR3 comprises 13 residues. V dropped 8 bases and J dropped 5 bases, with 15 bases sitting between them. The CDR3 reads CAISSRIGETQYF. CDR3 DNA: TGTGCCATCTCGTCGAGGATCGGGGAGACCCAGTACTTC.

This clone occurred a few times. This chain connects TRBV20-1 to TRBJ1-1; no firm D call. The CDR3 consists of 11 residues. V shed 4 bases and J shed 1 base, with 4 bases lying between them. Looked up from germline, CDR1 is DFQATT and CDR2 is SNEGSKA (reference sequence). CDR3 DNA: TGCAGTGCTAACACGAACACTGAAGCTTTCTTT. This encodes CSANTNTEAFF.

The rearrangement links TRBV28 to TRBJ1-1, with TRBD1 matching over 11 bases. The germline V gene has CDR1 MDHEN and CDR2 SYDVKM. This CDR3 comprises 14 residues. Losses at the gene ends were 6 bases for V and 3 bases for J; bases not matched to a gene: 3. The CDR3 protein is CASSWGQGDTEAFF. CDR3 nucleotides: TGTGCCAGCAGCTGGGGACAGGGGGACACTGAAGCTTTCTTT.

J is TRBJ2-1 and V is TRBV2; weak D call: TRBD2 (6 bases). The germline V and J ends were trimmed by 3 bases and 15 bases, with 18 bases remaining between them. Germline V CDR1 and CDR2: SNHLY, FYNNEI. This CDR3 is built from 13 residues. The CDR3, as DNA: TGTGCCAGCAGTGACAATCCCCCAGCGGAGGGGTTCTTC. This encodes CASSDNPPAEGFF.

The genes are TRBV24-1 and TRBJ2-1; 11 bases map to TRBD2. The CDR3 runs 13 residues. Germline V gives CDR1 KGHDR, CDR2 SFDVKD. V dropped 10 bases and J dropped 7; count of bases not matched to a gene: 5. The CDR3 coding sequence is TGTGCCACTTTTAGCGGGAGGGGAAATGAGCAGTTCTTC. Translation: CATFSGRGNEQFF.

The chain has TRBV7-2 and TRBJ2-1; 16 nucleotides align to TRBD2. This CDR3 comprises 16 residues. V dropped 6 bases and J dropped 7; count of bases not matched to a gene: 6. Per germline, CDR1 SGHTA and CDR2 FQGNSA. The DNA of the CDR3 is TGTGCCAGCAGGTTCGGGACTAGCGGGAGGGGGAATGAGCAGTTCTTC. This translates into CASRFGTSGRGNEQFF.

This clone appeared once. This sample includes further DNA sequences coding for the same CDR3. The genes are TRBV7-8 and TRBJ2-2, with a possible D match to TRBD1 (6 bases). The V end lost 5 bases, the J end lost 6 bases, and 10 bases lay between the germline ends. In germline, CDR1 is SGHVS, CDR2 FQNEAQ. The CDR3 has 13 amino acids. DNA of the CDR3: TGTGCCAGCAGCCTTGCAGGGGCCGGGGAGCTGTTTTTT. Its protein product is CASSLAGAGELFF.

This clone was seen a single time. V usage is TRBV6-5 and J usage is TRBJ1-1, with D unclear. The length of the CDR3 is 15 residues. Trimming stripped 2 bases from V and 0 bases from J, with 10 bases between. Germline lookup yields CDR1 MNHEY and CDR2 SVGAGI. The CDR3 DNA reads TGTGCCAGCAGTTACCGAGCCCTCATGAACACTGAAGCTTTCTTT. Amino acids: CASSYRALMNTEAFF.

CDR3: CASSQDSVSNEQFF. The CDR3, as DNA: TGCGCCAGCAGCCAAGATAGCGTTTCCAATGAGCAGTTCTTC. The chain is built from TRBV4-3 and TRBJ2-1, with a possible D match to TRBD2 (5 bases). The CDR3 sequence is 14 residues long. Trimming left V 0 bases short and J 6 bases short, with 9 bases between. CDR1 and CDR2 from the germline V gene are LGHNA and YSLEER.

As DNA, the CDR3 is TGTGCCAGCAGCTCCCTGGGAGGCACAGATACGCAGTATTTT. It yields the protein CASSSLGGTDTQYF. V is TRBV7-3 and J is TRBJ2-3; possibly TRBD2 for D (5 bases). Germline CDR1 SGHTA, CDR2 FQGTGA. Trimming removed 4 bases from V and 1 base from J, with 9 bases in between. The CDR3 extends over 14 amino acids.

This rearrangement joins TRBV27 to TRBJ1-5; 10 nucleotides line up with TRBD1. The V gene's germline CDR1 is MNHEY and CDR2 SMNVEV (reference sequence). V gave up 0 bases and J gave up 4 bases; unmatched junction bases: 6. The CDR3 has 17 residues. CDR3 in DNA: TGTGCCAGCAGTTTATCGGCCGGGACAGGGGAAAATCAGCCCCAGCATTTT. Amino acids: CASSLSAGTGENQPQHF.

This chain connects TRBV6-5 to TRBJ2-5; 10 positions match TRBD2. Germline V gene lookup returns CDR1 MNHEY and CDR2 SVGAGI. This CDR3 region has 15 residues. Trimming took 4 bases from V and 3 from J; bases not matched to a gene: 5. In nucleotides, the CDR3 is TGTGCCAGCAGTTCTGAGAGCGGGAGGGAAGAGACCCAGTACTTC. The encoded protein is CASSSESGREETQYF.

In its sample, this clone was seen once. The gene calls are TRBV29-1 and TRBJ1-2, with 9 nucleotides matching TRBD1. This CDR3 has 13 amino acids. J lost 6 bases, V lost 6 bases, and 8 bases had no gene match. Looked up from germline, CDR1 is SQVTM and CDR2 is ANQGSEA. DNA of the CDR3: TGCAGCGTGACCCTCACAGGGGGCGATGGCTACACCTTC. Protein sequence: CSVTLTGGDGYTF.

This clone has a single count. The chain uses TRBV7-9 and TRBJ2-1, with 8 positions matching TRBD2. Per the germline V gene, CDR1 is SEHNR and CDR2 is FQNEAQ (reference sequence). The CDR3 sequence is 15 residues long. Trimming cost V 2 bases and J 10 bases; bases outside gene matches: 10. The CDR3 DNA sequence: TGTGCCAGCAGCTTATTGGGAACTAGCGGCGAGGAGCAGTTCTTC. Translating gives CASSLLGTSGEEQFF.